The source of this T cell receptor (beta chain) is a study of beta chain features in type 1 diabetes. In the study overall: Patients and healthy donors were similar in age, gender and cell yields.

CDR3 length: 15 amino acids. The germline gives CDR1 SGHVS, CDR2 FQNEAQ. V lost 3 bases, J lost 0 bases, and 9 bases lay in between. CD4+ naive, central memory, regulatory and stem cell-like memory subsets were isolated by sorting on CD45RO/CCR7/CD25/CD127/CD95/CD27. The authors reverse transcribed all of the isolated RNA, so sequencing captured expressed TCRB transcripts. Samples of naive, central memory and regulatory T cells yielded a mean of about 3.5 million reads. TCRdb's table, derived via immunoSEQ multiplex PCR, lists solely in-frame clones and lacks some. The repertoire includes about 240,000 clones, about 15% of them detected once, and about 0.019% sits in the top ten. Study-wide results and caveats: There was a moderate but significant shortening of TCRB CDR3s in all four CD4+ subsets of Type 1 diabetes patients.

About this clone: What it binds is unknown.

This chain joins TRBV7-8 and TRBJ1-5; D might be TRBD1 (5 bases). The sample consisted of naive CD4+ T cells from blood. The source is a man under 40 with type 1 diabetes. The CDR3 region is CASSFGGVSNQPQHF. The CDR3 DNA reads as TGTGCCAGCAGCTTTGGAGGGGTTAGCAATCAGCCCCAGCATTTT.